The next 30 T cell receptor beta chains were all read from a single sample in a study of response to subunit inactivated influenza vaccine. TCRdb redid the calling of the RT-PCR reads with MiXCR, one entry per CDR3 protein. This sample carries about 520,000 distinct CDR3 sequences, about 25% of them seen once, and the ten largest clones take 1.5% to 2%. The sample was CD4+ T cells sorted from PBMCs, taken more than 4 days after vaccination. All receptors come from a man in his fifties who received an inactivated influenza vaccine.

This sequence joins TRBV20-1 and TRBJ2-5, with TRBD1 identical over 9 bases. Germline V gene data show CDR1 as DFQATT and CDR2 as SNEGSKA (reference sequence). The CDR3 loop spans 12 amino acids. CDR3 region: CSQGQGQETQYF. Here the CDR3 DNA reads TGCAGCCAGGGACAGGGTCAAGAGACCCAGTACTTC.

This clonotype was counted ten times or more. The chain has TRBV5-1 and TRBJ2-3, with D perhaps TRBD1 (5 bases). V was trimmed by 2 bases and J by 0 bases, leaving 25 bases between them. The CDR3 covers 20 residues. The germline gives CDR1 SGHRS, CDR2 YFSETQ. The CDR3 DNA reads TGCGCCAGCAGCTTTCGCATCATGTCAGGGCCGACGACTAGCACAGATACGCAGTATTTT. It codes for CASSFRIMSGPTTSTDTQYF.

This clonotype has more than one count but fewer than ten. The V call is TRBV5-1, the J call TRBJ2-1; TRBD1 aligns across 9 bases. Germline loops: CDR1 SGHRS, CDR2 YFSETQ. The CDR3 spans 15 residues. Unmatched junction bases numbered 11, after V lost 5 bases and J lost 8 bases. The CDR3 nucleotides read TGCGCCAGCAGACTGCACCGGGACAGGGTGGATGAGCAGTTCTTC. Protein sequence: CASRLHRDRVDEQFF.

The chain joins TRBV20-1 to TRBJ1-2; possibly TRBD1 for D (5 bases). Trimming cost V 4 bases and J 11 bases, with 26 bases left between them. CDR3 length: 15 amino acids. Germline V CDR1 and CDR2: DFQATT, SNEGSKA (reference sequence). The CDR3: CSATPSDRPSRGYTF. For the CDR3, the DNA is TGCAGTGCTACACCTTCAGACAGACCATCAAGGGGTTACACCTTC.

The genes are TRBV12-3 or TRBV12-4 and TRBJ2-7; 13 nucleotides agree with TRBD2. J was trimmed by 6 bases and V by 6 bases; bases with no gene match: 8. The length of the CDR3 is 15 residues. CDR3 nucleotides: TGTGCCAGCAGCCCTCCGGGACTAGCGGGAAGCGAGCAGTACTTC. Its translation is CASSPPGLAGSEQYF.

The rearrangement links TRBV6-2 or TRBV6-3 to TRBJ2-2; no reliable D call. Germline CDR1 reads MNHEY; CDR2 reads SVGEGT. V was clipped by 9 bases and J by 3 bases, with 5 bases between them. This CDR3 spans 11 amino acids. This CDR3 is CASQDTGELFF. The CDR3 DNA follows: TGTGCCAGTCAGGACACCGGGGAGCTGTTTTTT.

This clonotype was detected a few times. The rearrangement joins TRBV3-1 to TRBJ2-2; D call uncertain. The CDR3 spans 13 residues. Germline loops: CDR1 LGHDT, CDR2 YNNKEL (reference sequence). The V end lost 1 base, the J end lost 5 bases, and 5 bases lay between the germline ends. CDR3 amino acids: CASSQGWTGELFF. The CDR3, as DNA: TGTGCCAGCAGCCAAGGTTGGACCGGGGAGCTGTTTTTT.

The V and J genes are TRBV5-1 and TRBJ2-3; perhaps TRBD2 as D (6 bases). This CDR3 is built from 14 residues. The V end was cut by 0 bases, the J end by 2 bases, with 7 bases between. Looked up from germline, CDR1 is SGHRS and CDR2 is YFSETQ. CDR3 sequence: CASSLAGDTDTQYF. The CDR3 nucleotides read TGCGCCAGCAGCTTGGCGGGGGACACAGATACGCAGTATTTT. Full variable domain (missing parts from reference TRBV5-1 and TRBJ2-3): KAGVTQTPRYLIKTRGQQVTLSCSPISGHRSVSWYQQTPGQGLQFLFEYFSETQRNKGNFPGRFSGRQFSNSRSEMNVSTLELGDSALYLCASSLAGDTDTQYFGPGTRLTVL.

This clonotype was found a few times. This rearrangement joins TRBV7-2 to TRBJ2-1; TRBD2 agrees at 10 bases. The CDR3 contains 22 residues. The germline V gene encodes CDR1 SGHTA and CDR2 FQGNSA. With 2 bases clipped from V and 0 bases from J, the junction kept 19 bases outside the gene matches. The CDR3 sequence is CASSLPRSIAGGPISSYNEQFF. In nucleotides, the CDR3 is TGTGCCAGCAGCTTACCCCGATCAATAGCGGGGGGCCCTATTAGCTCCTACAATGAGCAGTTCTTC.

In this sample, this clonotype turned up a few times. CDR3 nucleotide sequence: TGTGCCAGCAGCGTAAACGGTCAGGATAATTCACCCCTCCACTTT. Translation: CASSVNGQDNSPLHF. The chain carries TRBV9 and TRBJ1-6; D gene uncertain. Looked up from germline, CDR1 is SGDLS and CDR2 is YYNGEE. Deletions cut 1 base from V and 5 bases from J, with 10 bases between. This CDR3 is built from 15 residues.

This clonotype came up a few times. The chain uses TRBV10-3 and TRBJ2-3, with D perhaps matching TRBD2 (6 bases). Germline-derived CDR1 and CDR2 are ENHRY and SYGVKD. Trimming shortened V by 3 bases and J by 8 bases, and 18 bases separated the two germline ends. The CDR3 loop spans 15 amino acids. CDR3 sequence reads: CAISDSRSSAATQYF. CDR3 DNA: TGTGCCATCAGTGACTCGAGGTCTAGCGCGGCTACGCAGTATTTT.

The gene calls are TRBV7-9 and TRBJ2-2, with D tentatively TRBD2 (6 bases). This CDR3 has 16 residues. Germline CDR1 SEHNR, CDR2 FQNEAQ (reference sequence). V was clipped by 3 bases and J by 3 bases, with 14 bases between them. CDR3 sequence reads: CASSFTSRGDTGELFF. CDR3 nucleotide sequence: TGTGCCAGCAGCTTCACTAGCCGAGGCGACACCGGGGAGCTGTTTTTT.

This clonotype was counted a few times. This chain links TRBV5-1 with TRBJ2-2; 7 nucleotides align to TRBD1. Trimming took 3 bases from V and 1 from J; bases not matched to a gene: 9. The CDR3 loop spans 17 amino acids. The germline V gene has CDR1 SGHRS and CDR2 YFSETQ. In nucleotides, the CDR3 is TGCGCCAGCAGCTCCACAGGGGCCGTCTGGAACACCGGGGAGCTGTTTTTT. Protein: CASSSTGAVWNTGELFF.

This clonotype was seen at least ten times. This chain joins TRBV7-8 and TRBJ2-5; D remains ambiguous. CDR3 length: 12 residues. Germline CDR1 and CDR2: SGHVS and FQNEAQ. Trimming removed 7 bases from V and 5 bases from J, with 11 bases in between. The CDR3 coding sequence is TGTGCCAGCATAGGCGTGTCGGAGACCCAGTACTTC. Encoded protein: CASIGVSETQYF.

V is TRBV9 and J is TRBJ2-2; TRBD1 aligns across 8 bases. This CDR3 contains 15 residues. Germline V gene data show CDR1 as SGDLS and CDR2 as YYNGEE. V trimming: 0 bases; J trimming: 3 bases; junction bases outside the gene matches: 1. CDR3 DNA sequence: TGTGCCAGCAGCGTAGGGACAGGGTACACCGGGGAGCTGTTTTTT. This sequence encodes CASSVGTGYTGELFF.

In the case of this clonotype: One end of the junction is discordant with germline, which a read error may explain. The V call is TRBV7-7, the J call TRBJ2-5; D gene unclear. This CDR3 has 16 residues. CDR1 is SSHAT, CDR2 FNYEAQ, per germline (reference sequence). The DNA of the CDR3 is TGTGCTAGCAGCTTAGCTCTTCTAGAGGCCGGGGAGACCCAGTACTTC. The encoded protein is CASSLALLEAGETQYF.

CDR3 amino acids: CSARVALAGGNEQYF. The CDR3 DNA follows: TGCAGTGCTAGAGTGGCGCTAGCGGGAGGGAACGAGCAGTACTTC. The chain uses TRBV20-1 and TRBJ2-7; 12 bases match TRBD2. The V gene end was trimmed by 1 base and the J gene end by 5 bases; junction bases not matched to a gene: 6. This CDR3 has 15 amino acids. CDR1 DFQATT and CDR2 SNEGSKA come from the germline V gene (reference sequence).

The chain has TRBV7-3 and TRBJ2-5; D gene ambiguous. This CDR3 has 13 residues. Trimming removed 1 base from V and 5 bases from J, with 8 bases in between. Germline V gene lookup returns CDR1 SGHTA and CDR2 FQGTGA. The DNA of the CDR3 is TGTGCCAGCAGCTTAAACCCCGGGGAGACCCAGTACTTC. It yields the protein CASSLNPGETQYF. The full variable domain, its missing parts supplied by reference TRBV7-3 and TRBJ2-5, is GAGVSQTPSNKVTEKGKYVELRCDPISGHTALYWYRQSLGQGPEFLIYFQGTGAADDSGLPNDRFFAVRPEGSVSTLKIQRTERGDSAVYLCASSLNPGETQYFGPGTRLLVL.

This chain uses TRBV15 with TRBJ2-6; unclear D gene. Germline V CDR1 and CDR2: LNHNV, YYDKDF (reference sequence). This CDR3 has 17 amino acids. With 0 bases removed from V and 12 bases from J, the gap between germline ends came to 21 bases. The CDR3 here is CATSRDFGSLPRVVLTF. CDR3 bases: TGTGCCACCAGCAGAGATTTCGGATCTCTGCCCCGGGTCGTCCTGACTTTC.

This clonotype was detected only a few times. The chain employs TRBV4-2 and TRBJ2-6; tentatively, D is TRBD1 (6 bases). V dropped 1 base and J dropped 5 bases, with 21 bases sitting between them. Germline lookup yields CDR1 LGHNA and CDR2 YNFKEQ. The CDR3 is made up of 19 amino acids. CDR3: CASSQATGTTLSRANVLTF. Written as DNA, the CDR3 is TGTGCCAGCAGCCAAGCTACCGGGACAACGCTATCTAGGGCCAACGTCCTGACTTTC.

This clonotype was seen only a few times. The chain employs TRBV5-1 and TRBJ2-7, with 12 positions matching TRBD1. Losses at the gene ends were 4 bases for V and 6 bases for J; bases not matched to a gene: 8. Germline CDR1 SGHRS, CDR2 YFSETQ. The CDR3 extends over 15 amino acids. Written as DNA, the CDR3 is TGCGCCAGCAGCCCAGCCGGGACAGGGGGCCGCGAGCAGTACTTC. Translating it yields CASSPAGTGGREQYF.

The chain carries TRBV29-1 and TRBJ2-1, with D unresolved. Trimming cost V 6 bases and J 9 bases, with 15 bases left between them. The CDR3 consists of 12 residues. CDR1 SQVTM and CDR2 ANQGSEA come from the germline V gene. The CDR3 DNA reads TGCAGCGTCGGGCCCCTTCTTGGTGAGCAGTTCTTC. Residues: CSVGPLLGEQFF.

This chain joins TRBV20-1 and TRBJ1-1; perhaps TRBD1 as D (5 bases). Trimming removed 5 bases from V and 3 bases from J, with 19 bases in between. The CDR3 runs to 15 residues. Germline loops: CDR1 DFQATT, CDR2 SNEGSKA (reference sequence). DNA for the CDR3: TGCAGTGCTGCGAACTTCGGGACCGGCCACACTGAAGCTTTCTTT. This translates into CSAANFGTGHTEAFF.

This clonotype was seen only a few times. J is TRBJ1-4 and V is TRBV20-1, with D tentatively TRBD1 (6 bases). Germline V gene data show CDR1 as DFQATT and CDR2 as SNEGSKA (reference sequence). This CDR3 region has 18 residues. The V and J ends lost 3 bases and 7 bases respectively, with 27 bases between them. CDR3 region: CSARIPGAILRRVEKLFF. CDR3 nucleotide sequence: TGCAGTGCTAGGATTCCGGGGGCGATCCTTCGTCGGGTTGAAAAACTGTTTTTT.

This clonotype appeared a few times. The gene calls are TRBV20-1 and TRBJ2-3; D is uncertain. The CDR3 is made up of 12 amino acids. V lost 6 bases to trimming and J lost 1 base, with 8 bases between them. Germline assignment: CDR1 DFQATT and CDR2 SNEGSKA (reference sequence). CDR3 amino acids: CSAPTRTDTQYF. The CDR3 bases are TGCAGTGCCCCTACCCGCACAGATACGCAGTATTTT.

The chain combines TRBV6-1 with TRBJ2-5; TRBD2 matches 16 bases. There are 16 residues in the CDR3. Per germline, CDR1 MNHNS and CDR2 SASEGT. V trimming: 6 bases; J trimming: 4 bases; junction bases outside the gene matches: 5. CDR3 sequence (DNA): TGTGCCAGCAGGGGACTAGCGGGGGGGCCTAGAGAGACCCAGTACTTC. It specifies CASRGLAGGPRETQYF.

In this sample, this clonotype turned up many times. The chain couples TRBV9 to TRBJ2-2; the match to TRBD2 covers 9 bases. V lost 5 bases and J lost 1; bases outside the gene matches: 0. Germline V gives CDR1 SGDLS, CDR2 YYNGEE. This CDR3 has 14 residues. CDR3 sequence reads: CASRLAGNTGELFF. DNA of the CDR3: TGTGCCAGCAGACTAGCGGGGAACACCGGGGAGCTGTTTTTT.

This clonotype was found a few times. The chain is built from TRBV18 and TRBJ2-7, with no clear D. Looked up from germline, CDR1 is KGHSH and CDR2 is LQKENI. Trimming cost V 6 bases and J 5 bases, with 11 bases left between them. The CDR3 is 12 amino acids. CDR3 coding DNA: TGTGCCAGCTCGCGCCAGGAAAACGAGCAGTACTTC. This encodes CASSRQENEQYF.

As DNA, the CDR3 is TGCAGCGTTGATCGGTATGGGAATGTGAAAGATACGCAGTATTTT. Protein product: CSVDRYGNVKDTQYF. The V gene is TRBV29-1, the J gene TRBJ2-3, with unresolved D. The CDR3 covers 15 residues. The V gene lost 3 bases and the J gene lost 5 bases, with 18 bases spanning the gap. CDR1 is SQVTM and CDR2 is ANQGSEA in the germline V gene.

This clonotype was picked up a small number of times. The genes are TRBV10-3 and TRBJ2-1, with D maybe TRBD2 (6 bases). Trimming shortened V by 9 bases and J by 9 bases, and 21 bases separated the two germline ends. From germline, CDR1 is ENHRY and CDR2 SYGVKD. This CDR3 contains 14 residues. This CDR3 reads CAIQTRADGGEQFF. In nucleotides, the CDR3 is TGTGCCATACAGACTCGTGCCGACGGGGGTGAGCAGTTCTTC.